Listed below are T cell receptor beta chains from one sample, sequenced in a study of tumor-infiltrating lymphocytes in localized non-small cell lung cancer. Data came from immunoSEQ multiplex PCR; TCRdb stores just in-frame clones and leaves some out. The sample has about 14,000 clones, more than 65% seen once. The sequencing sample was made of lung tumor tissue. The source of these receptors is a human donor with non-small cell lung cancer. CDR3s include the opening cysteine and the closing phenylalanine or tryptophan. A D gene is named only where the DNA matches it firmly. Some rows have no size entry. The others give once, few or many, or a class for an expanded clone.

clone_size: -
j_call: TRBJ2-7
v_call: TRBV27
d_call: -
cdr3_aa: CASSSSSQVLLGEQYF
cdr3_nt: TGTGCCAGCAGTTCATCCTCGCAGGTTCTTTTGGGCGAGCAGTACTTC

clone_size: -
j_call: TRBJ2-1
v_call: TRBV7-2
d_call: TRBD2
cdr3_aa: CASSLALTSGGAVDEQFF
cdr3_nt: TGTGCCAGCAGCTTAGCCCTTACTAGCGGGGGGGCCGTCGATGAGCAGTTCTTC

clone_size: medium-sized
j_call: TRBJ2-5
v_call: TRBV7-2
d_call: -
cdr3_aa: CASEHRPGGGSETQYF
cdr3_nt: TGTGCCAGCGAACACCGACCCGGGGGAGGATCGGAGACCCAGTACTTC

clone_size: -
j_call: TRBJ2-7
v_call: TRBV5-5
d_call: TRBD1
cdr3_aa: CATQGDSYEQYF
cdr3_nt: TGTGCAACACAGGGGGACTCCTACGAGCAGTACTTC

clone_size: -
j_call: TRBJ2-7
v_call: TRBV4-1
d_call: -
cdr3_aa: CASSQDPGTLSYEQYF
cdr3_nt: TGCGCCAGCAGCCAAGATCCCGGGACTCTTTCCTACGAGCAGTACTTC

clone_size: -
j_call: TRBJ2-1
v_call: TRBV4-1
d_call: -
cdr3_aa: CASSHQGGGYEQFF
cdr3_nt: TGCGCCAGCAGCCACCAAGGTGGGGGTTATGAGCAGTTCTTC

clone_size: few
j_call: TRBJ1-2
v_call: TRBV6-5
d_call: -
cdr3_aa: CASSYSGRNYGYTF
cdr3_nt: TGTGCCAGCAGTTACTCCGGACGGAACTATGGCTACACCTTC

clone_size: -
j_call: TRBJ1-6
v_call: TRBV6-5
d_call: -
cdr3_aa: CASSPRTGVNSPLHF
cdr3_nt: TGTGCCAGCAGTCCCCGGACGGGGGTTAATTCACCCCTCCACTTT

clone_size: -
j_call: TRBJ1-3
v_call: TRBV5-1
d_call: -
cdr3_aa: CASSGTGRTGNTIYF
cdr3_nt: TGCGCCAGCAGCGGGACGGGCAGAACTGGAAACACCATATATTTT

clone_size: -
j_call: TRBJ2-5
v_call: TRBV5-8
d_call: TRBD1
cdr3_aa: CASSLDRGRETQYF
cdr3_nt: TGTGCCAGCAGCTTGGACAGGGGGAGGGAGACCCAGTACTTC

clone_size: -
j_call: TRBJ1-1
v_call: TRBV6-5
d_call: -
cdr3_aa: CASSYLKPDTEAFF
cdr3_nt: TGTGCCAGCAGTTACCTTAAACCAGACACTGAAGCTTTCTTT

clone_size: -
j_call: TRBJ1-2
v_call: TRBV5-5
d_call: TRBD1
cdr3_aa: CASSWAPTGNYGYTF
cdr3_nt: TGTGCCAGCAGTTGGGCTCCGACAGGGAACTATGGCTACACCTTC

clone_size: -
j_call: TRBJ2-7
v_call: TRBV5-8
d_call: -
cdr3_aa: CASSSGPGKEQYF
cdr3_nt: TGTGCCAGCAGCTCGGGACCCGGGAAAGAGCAGTACTTC

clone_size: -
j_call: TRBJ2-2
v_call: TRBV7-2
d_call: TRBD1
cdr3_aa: CASSLWTGGPGELFF
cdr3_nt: TGTGCCAGCAGCCTCTGGACAGGGGGTCCCGGGGAGCTGTTTTTT

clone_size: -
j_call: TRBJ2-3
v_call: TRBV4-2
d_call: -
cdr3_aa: CASSQRPSPTDTQYF
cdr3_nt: TGTGCCAGCAGCCAGAGACCGTCCCCCACAGATACGCAGTATTTT

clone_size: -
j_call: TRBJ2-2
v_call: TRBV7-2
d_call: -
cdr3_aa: CASSLAARAGTGELFF
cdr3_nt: TGTGCCAGCAGCTTAGCGGCCAGGGCGGGCACCGGGGAGCTGTTTTTT

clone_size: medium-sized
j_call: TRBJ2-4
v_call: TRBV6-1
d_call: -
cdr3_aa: CASRLGEYIQYF
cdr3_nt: TGTGCCAGCCGTCTGGGGGAGTACATTCAGTACTTC

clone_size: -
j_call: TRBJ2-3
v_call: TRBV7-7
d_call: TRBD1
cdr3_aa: CASSSTGTDTQYF
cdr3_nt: TGTGCCAGCAGCTCGACAGGGACAGATACGCAGTATTTT

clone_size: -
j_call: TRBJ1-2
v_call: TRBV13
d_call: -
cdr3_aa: CASSATADNYGYTF
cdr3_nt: TGTGCCAGCAGCGCCACTGCGGACAACTATGGCTACACCTTC

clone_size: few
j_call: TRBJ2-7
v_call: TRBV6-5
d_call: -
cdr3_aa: CASSYFTGGDYEQYF
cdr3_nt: TGTGCCAGCAGTTACTTTACAGGGGGGGACTACGAGCAGTACTTC

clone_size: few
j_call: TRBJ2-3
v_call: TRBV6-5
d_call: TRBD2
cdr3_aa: CASIVSGGRDTQYF
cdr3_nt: TGTGCCAGCATCGTTAGCGGGGGAAGAGATACGCAGTATTTT

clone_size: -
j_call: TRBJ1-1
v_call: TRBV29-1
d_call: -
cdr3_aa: CSASPGGNTEAFF
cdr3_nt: TGCAGCGCTAGTCCTGGAGGGAACACTGAAGCTTTCTTT

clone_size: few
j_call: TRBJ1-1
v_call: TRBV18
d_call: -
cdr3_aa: CASSPLRENIEAFF
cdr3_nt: TGTGCCAGCTCACCGTTGAGGGAGAACATTGAAGCTTTCTTT

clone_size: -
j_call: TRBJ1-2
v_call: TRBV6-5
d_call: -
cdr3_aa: CASSYSGGHGYTF
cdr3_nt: TGTGCCAGCAGTTACTCAGGGGGACATGGCTACACCTTC

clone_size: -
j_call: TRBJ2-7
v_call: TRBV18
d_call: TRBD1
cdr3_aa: CASSLGTAPYEQYF
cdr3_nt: TGTGCCAGCTCACTTGGGACAGCCCCCTACGAGCAGTACTTC

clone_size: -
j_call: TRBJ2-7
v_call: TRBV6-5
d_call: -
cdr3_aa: CASRRKGRYEQYF
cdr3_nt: TGTGCCAGCAGGAGGAAAGGGCGTTACGAGCAGTACTTC

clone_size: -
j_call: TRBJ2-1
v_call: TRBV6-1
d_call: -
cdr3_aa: CASSEGSSYNEQFF
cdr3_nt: TGTGCCAGCAGTGAGGGAAGCTCCTACAATGAGCAGTTCTTC

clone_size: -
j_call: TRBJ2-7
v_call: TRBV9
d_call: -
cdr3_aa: CASNAFDSPHEQYF
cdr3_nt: TGTGCCAGCAACGCCTTCGACAGTCCCCACGAGCAGTACTTC

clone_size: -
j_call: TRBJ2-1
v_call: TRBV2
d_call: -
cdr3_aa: CASTQSSGADNEQFF
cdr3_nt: TGTGCCAGCACCCAATCCTCCGGGGCAGACAATGAGCAGTTCTTC

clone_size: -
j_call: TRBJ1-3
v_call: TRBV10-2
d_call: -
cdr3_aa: CASRADSSGNTIYF
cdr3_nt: TGCGCCAGCAGGGCGGATTCATCTGGAAACACCATATATTTT

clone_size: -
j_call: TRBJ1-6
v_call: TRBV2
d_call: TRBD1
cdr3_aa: CATEPPPEDRRVYNSPLHF
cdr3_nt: TGTGCCACGGAGCCCCCTCCCGAGGACAGGAGGGTCTATAATTCACCCCTCCACTTT

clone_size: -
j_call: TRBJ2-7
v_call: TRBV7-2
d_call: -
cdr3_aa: CASSFADSLYEQYF
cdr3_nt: TGTGCCAGCAGCTTTGCAGACAGCCTCTACGAGCAGTACTTC

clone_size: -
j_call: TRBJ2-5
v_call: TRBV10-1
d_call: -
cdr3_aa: CASSPAGQRETQYF
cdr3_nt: TGCGCCAGCAGTCCGGCGGGGCAGAGAGAGACCCAGTACTTC

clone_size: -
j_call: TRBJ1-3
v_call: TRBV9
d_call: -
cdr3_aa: CASSVASVGNTIYF
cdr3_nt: TGTGCCAGCAGCGTAGCCTCAGTTGGAAACACCATATATTTT

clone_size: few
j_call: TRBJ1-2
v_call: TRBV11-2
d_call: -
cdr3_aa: CASSSSWDTGDYGYTF
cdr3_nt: TGTGCCAGCAGCTCGAGCTGGGACACGGGAGACTATGGCTACACCTTC

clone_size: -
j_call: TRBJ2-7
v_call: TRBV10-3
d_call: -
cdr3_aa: CAISALGGYEQYF
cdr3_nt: TGTGCCATCAGTGCACTCGGCGGCTACGAGCAGTACTTC

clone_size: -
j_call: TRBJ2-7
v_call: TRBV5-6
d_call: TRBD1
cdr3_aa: CASSLGRGQYEQYF
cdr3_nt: TGTGCCAGCAGCTTAGGCAGGGGGCAGTACGAGCAGTACTTC

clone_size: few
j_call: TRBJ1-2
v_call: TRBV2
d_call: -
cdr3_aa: CASSELEGGTFGYTF
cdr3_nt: TGTGCCAGCAGTGAATTGGAGGGGGGGACCTTTGGCTACACCTTC

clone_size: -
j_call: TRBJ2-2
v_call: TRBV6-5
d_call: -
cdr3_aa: CASSYRVLVNTGELFF
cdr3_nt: TGTGCCAGCAGTTACCGCGTCCTGGTGAACACCGGGGAGCTGTTTTTT

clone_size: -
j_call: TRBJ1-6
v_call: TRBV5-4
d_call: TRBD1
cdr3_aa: CASGPGQGAQNSPLHF
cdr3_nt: TGTGCCAGCGGCCCGGGACAGGGGGCTCAGAATTCACCCCTCCACTTT

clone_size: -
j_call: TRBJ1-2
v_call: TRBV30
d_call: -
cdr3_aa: CAWSVSRGGYTF
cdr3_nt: TGTGCCTGGAGTGTCTCAAGAGGTGGCTACACCTTC

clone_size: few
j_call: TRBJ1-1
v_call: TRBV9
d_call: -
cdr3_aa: CASRRGKGGMNTEAFF
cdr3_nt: TGTGCCAGCAGGAGGGGAAAGGGGGGAATGAACACTGAAGCTTTCTTT

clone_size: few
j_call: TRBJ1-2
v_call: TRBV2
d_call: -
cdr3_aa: CASSLLQGNYGYTF
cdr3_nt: TGTGCCAGCAGCTTACTTCAGGGGAACTATGGCTACACCTTC

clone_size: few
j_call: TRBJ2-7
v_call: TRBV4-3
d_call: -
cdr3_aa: CASSQDSFSSYEQYF
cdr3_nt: TGCGCCAGCAGCCAGGACAGTTTTAGCTCCTACGAGCAGTACTTC

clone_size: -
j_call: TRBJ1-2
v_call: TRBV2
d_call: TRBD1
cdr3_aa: CASSDLNTGGFSGYTF
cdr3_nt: TGTGCCAGCAGTGATTTAAATACAGGGGGCTTCAGTGGCTACACCTTC

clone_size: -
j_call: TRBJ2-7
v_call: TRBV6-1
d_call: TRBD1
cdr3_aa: CASRQGAEQYF
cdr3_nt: TGTGCCAGCAGACAGGGGGCCGAGCAGTACTTC

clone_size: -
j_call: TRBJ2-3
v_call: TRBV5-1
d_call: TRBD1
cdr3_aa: CASSLWGQGSTDTQYF
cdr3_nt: TGCGCCAGCAGCTTGTGGGGACAGGGAAGCACAGATACGCAGTATTTT

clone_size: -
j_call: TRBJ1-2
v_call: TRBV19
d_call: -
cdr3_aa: CASSENRLNYGYTF
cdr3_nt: TGTGCCAGTAGTGAAAACAGGCTTAACTATGGCTACACCTTC

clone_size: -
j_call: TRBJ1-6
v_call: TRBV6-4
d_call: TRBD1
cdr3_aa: CASSLRQGESPLHF
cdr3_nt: TGTGCCAGCAGCCTACGACAGGGTGAATCACCCCTCCACTTT

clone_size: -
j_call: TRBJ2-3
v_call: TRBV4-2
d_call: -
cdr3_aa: CASSQGGDADTQYF
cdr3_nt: TGTGCCAGCAGCCAAGGGGGTGACGCAGATACGCAGTATTTT